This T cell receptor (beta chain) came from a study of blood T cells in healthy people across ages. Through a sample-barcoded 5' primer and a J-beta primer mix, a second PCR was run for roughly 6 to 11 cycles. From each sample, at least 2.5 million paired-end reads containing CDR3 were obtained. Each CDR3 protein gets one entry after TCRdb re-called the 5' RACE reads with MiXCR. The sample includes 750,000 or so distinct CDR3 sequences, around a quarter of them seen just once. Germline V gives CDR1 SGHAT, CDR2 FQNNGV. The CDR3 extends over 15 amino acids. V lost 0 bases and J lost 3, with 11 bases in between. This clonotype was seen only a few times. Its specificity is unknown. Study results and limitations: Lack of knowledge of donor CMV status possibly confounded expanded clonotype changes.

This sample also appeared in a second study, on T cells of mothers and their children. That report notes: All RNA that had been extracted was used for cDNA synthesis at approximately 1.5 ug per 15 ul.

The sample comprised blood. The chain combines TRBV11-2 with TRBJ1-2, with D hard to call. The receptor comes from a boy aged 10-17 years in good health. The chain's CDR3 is CASSLDPGSHYGYTF. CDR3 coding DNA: TGTGCCAGCAGCTTAGATCCAGGTTCACACTATGGCTACACCTTC.